What follows are 15 T cell receptor beta chains derived from one specimen sequenced in a study of cytomegalovirus exposure and HLA in healthy donors. The repertoire was sequenced with immunoSEQ multiplex PCR; TCRdb's copy has only in-frame clones and lacks some. The table lists 150,000 or so clones, more than 75% of them singletons, with about 1.5% in the top ten. The sequenced material came from PBMCs. These receptors all stem from a woman in her twenties or thirties in good health and CMV-seronegative.

The chain couples TRBV4-1 to TRBJ2-7, with 8 bases matching TRBD1. The V and J ends lost 3 bases and 4 bases, in that order; junction bases with no gene match: 5. Germline V CDR1 and CDR2: MGHRA, YSYEKL. There are 14 residues in the CDR3. The CDR3 sequence: CASSHARTGYEQYF. In nucleotides, the CDR3 is TGCGCCAGCAGCCATGCCCGGACAGGGTACGAGCAGTACTTC.

The J gene is TRBJ2-5, the V gene TRBV7-9; TRBD1 is a possible D gene (6 bases). The CDR3 consists of 13 residues. CDR1 is SEHNR, CDR2 FQNEAQ, per germline (reference sequence). V lost 8 bases and J 4 bases, leaving 14 bases between the germline ends. As DNA, the CDR3 is TGTGCCAGCGGGACACAGGGAGTAGAGACCCAGTACTTC. Translating gives CASGTQGVETQYF.

The chain uses TRBV6-5 and TRBJ1-5, with a possible D match to TRBD1 (5 bases). Germline CDR1 MNHEY, CDR2 SVGAGI. The CDR3 is made up of 13 amino acids. The V and J ends lost 6 bases and 7 bases respectively, with 13 bases between them. The CDR3: CASSGQGSQPQHF. For the CDR3, the DNA is TGTGCCAGCAGCGGCCAGGGTTCCCAGCCCCAGCATTTT.

This clone was seen a few times. The rearrangement links TRBV7-2 to TRBJ2-7; D call uncertain. Per germline, CDR1 SGHTA and CDR2 FQGNSA. CDR3 length: 14 amino acids. V was shortened by 1 base and J by 7 bases, with 14 bases between the two germline ends. The CDR3 is CASSLGVPHGEQYF. The CDR3 DNA reads TGTGCCAGCAGCTTAGGAGTACCTCACGGGGAGCAGTACTTC.

The rearrangement links TRBV29-1 to TRBJ2-7; 7 nucleotides match TRBD1. The germline gives CDR1 SQVTM, CDR2 ANQGSEA. V lost 6 bases, J lost 3 bases, and 5 bases stayed unmatched. CDR3 length: 12 amino acids. The CDR3 sequence is CSVTGTVYEQYF. The CDR3 DNA follows: TGCAGCGTCACCGGGACAGTCTACGAGCAGTACTTC.

V gene TRBV7-9 combines with J gene TRBJ2-1, with D perhaps matching TRBD1 (6 bases). Trimming took 4 bases from V and 9 from J, leaving 7 bases between them. CDR3 size: 11 residues. CDR1 and CDR2 from the germline V gene are SEHNR and FQNEAQ (reference sequence). CDR3 in DNA: TGTGCCAGCAGCTCACAGGGTGAGCAGTTCTTC. This translates into CASSSQGEQFF. Combining the CDR3 with reference TRBV7-9 and TRBJ2-1 gives the whole variable domain DTGVSQNPRHKITKRGQNVTFRCDPISEHNRLYWYRQTLGQGPEFLTYFQNEAQLEKSRLLSDRFSAERPKGSFSTLEIQRTEQGDSAMYLCASSSQGEQFFGPGTRLTVL.

The chain is built from TRBV13 and TRBJ2-1; D may be TRBD1 (5 bases). The CDR3 contains 14 residues. Germline CDR1 reads PRHDT; CDR2 reads FYEKMQ (reference sequence). Trimming removed 5 bases at V and 7 bases at J, with 15 bases between. CDR3 sequence reads: CASSLFQGRNEQFF. CDR3 in DNA: TGTGCCAGCAGCCTTTTCCAGGGCCGTAATGAGCAGTTCTTC.

The chain carries TRBV6-5 and TRBJ1-2; maybe TRBD1 (6 bases). The CDR3 covers 14 residues. Germline CDR1 reads MNHEY; CDR2 reads SVGAGI. V was shortened by 4 bases and J by 4 bases, with 13 bases between the two germline ends. CDR3 region: CASSSSTGSYGYTF. As DNA, the CDR3 is TGTGCCAGCAGTTCATCGACAGGATCCTATGGCTACACCTTC.

The chain recombines TRBV14 with TRBJ1-2, with D possibly TRBD1 on 5 matching bases. CDR3 length: 13 amino acids. V lost 4 bases, J lost 6 bases, and 12 bases lay in between. CDR1 SGHDN and CDR2 FVKESK come from the germline V gene. CDR3: CASSPPAGHGYTF. The CDR3 nucleotides read TGTGCCAGCAGCCCCCCGGCAGGGCATGGCTACACCTTC.

The gene calls are TRBV4-1 and TRBJ2-7, with 12 bases identical to TRBD2. The CDR3 has 15 amino acids. Germline CDR1 and CDR2: MGHRA and YSYEKL. J was trimmed by 2 bases and V by 3 bases; bases with no gene match: 2. The CDR3 reads CASSHASGGAYEQYF. The CDR3 bases are TGCGCCAGCAGCCACGCTAGCGGGGGGGCCTACGAGCAGTACTTC.

The rearrangement uses TRBV7-2 and TRBJ2-1; 9 nucleotides line up with TRBD2. CDR3 length equals 15 residues. With 2 bases clipped from V and 6 bases from J, the junction kept 5 bases outside the gene matches. Germline values: CDR1 SGHTA, CDR2 FQGNSA. The CDR3 protein is CASSLRNSGGNEQFF. As DNA, the CDR3 is TGTGCCAGCAGCTTACGCAATAGCGGGGGCAATGAGCAGTTCTTC.

This clone showed up just once. The chain joins TRBV6-5 to TRBJ2-5; the D gene is possibly TRBD2 (7 bases). Trimming cost V 8 bases and J 6 bases, with 10 bases left between them. The CDR3 loop spans 11 amino acids. Looked up from germline, CDR1 is MNHEY and CDR2 is SVGAGI. In DNA, the CDR3 is TGTGCCAGCGGGAGGGACAAGACCCAGTACTTC. Amino acids: CASGRDKTQYF.

In this sample, this clone turned up once. The gene calls are TRBV5-1 and TRBJ1-3, with 7 bases identical to TRBD1. Trimming took 4 bases from V and 4 from J; bases not matched to a gene: 5. CDR3 length: 14 amino acids. Per germline, CDR1 SGHRS and CDR2 YFSETQ. Written as DNA, the CDR3 is TGCGCCAGCAGCGACCAGGGGGTAGGAAACACCATATATTTT. It yields the protein CASSDQGVGNTIYF.

This clone was seen only once. The chain couples TRBV7-9 to TRBJ1-1; tentative D call: TRBD1 (5 bases). Trimming shortened V by 4 bases and J by 3 bases, and 12 bases separated the two germline ends. Germline V gene sequence: CDR1 SEHNR, CDR2 FQNEAQ (reference sequence). The CDR3 length is 14 residues. This CDR3 is CASSSSGGDTEAFF. The CDR3 nucleotides read TGTGCCAGCAGCTCAAGTGGAGGGGACACTGAAGCTTTCTTT. The full variable domain, its missing parts supplied by reference TRBV7-9 and TRBJ1-1, is DTGVSQNPRHKITKRGQNVTFRCDPISEHNRLYWYRQTLGQGPEFLTYFQNEAQLEKSRLLSDRFSAERPKGSFSTLEIQRTEQGDSAMYLCASSSSGGDTEAFFGQGTRLTVV.

The chain employs TRBV6-6 and TRBJ1-2, with D possibly TRBD1 on 6 matching bases. The CDR3 has 15 amino acids. The germline V gene encodes CDR1 MNHNY and CDR2 SVGAGI (reference sequence). V lost 5 bases and J lost 0, with 13 bases in between. The CDR3 bases are TGTGCCAGCAGTAAAACCGGGACAACTAACTATGGCTACACCTTC. Translated: CASSKTGTTNYGYTF.